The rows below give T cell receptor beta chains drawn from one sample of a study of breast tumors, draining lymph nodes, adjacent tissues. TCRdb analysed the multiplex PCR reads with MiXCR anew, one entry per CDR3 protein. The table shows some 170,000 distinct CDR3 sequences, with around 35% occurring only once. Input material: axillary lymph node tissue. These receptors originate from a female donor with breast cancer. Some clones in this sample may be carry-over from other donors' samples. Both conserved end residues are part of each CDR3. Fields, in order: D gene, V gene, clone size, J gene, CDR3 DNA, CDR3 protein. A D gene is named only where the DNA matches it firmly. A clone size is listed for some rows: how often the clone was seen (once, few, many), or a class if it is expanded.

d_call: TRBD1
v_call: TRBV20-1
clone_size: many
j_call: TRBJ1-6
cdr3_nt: TGCAGTGCTAGAGATCGGGACAGTCGCAATTCACCCCTCCACTTT
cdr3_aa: CSARDRDSRNSPLHF

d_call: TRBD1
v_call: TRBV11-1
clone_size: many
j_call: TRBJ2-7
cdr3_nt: TGTGCCAGCAGTTTCGACAGGGCTGGCGAGCAGTACTTC
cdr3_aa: CASSFDRAGEQYF

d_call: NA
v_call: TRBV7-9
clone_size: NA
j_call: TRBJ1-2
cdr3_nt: TGTGCCAGCATCGGGCCTCTCGGGGCAGGAGATGGCTACACCTTC
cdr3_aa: CASIGPLGAGDGYTF

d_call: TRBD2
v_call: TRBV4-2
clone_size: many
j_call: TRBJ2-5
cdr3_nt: TGTGCCAGCAGCCCCGGACTAGCGGGAGGGCCCTCAGAGACCCAGTACTTC
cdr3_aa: CASSPGLAGGPSETQYF

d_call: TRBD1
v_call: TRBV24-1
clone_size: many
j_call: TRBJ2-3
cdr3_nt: TGTGCCACTTCAGGGGGCGCGTCAGATACGCAGTATTTT
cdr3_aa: CATSGGASDTQYF

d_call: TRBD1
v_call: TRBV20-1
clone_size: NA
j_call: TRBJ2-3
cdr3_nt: TGCAGTGCTAGAACCGGGACAGGGGTGGATACGCAGTATTTT
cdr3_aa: CSARTGTGVDTQYF

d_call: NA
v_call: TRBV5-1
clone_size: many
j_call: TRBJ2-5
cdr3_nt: TGCGCCAGCAGCCCGGGAGCGGAGACCAGGGTGCAGACCCAGTACTTC
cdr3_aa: CASSPGAETRVQTQYF

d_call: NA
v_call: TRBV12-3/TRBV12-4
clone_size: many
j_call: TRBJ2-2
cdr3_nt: TGTGCCAGCGAAAGGAAGGGCCACCGATCCGGGGAGCTGTTTTTT
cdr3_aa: CASERKGHRSGELFF

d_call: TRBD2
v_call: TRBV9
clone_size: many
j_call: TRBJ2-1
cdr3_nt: TGTGCCAGCAGCGCTGGGGGACTAGCGACCCTCTACAATGAGCAGTTCTTC
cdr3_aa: CASSAGGLATLYNEQFF

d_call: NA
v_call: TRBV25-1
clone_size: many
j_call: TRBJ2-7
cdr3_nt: TGTGCCAGCAGCTCCCTGGGGGGCGCCTACGAGCAGTACTTC
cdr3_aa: CASSSLGGAYEQYF

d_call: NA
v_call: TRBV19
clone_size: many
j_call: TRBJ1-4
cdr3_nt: TGTGCCAGTAGTTTTCTGCAGTCTAATGAAAAACTGTTTTTT
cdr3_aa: CASSFLQSNEKLFF

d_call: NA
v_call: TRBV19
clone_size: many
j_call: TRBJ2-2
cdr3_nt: TGTGCCAGTAGTATAAAACAGCTTTCCGGGGAGCTGTTTTTT
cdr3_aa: CASSIKQLSGELFF

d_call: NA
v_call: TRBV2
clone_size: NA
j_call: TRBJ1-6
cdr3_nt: TGTGCCAGCAGTGAGACACTGGGGAACTCACCCCCCCACTTT
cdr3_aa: CASSETLGNSPPHF

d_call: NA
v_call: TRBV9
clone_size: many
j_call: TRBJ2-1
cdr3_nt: TGTGCCAGCAGCCCTGGGACCAGTGAGCAGTTCTTC
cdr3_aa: CASSPGTSEQFF

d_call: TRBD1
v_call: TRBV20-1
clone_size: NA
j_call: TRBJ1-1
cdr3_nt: TGCAGTGCCCTGGGACAGGCGTTGATGAACACTGAAGCTTTCTTT
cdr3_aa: CSALGQALMNTEAFF

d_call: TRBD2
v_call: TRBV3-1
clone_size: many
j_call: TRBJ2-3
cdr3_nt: TGTGCCAGCAGCCATCTAGCGGGGGGGGATACGCAGTATTTT
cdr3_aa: CASSHLAGGDTQYF

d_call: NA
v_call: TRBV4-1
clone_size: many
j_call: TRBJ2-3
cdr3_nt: TGCGCCAGCAGCCAAGATGAGGGAACAGATACGCAGTATTTT
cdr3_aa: CASSQDEGTDTQYF

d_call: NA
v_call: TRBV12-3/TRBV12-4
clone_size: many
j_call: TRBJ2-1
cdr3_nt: TGTGCCAGCACGCGGCCCTCCTACAATGAGCAGTTCTTC
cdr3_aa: CASTRPSYNEQFF